These 21 T cell receptor beta chains originate from one sample sequenced in a study of cytomegalovirus exposure and HLA in healthy donors. PCR used 60 Vbeta primers and 13 Jbeta primers. Assay used: immunoSEQ multiplex PCR; TCRdb lists only in-frame clones, some missing. The data contain 150,000 to 200,000 clones, approximately 72% of them singletons. Sequencing was done on a sample of PBMCs. The receptors stem from a human donor in good health.

The gene calls are TRBV30 and TRBJ2-7; the D gene is possibly TRBD1 (5 bases). The CDR3 sequence is 12 residues long. Germline assignment: CDR1 GTSNPN and CDR2 SVGIG (reference sequence). V lost 4 bases to trimming and J lost 2 bases, with 9 bases between them. CDR3 region: CAWTSTAYEQYF. As DNA, the CDR3 is TGTGCCTGGACCTCGACAGCCTACGAGCAGTACTTC.

The V call is TRBV6-5, the J call TRBJ2-3, with a weak D call TRBD2 (6 bases). There are 13 residues in the CDR3. V shed 6 bases and J shed 4 bases, with 11 bases lying between them. Germline lookup yields CDR1 MNHEY and CDR2 SVGAGI. The CDR3 loop reads CASRRDSADTQYF. CDR3 DNA: TGTGCCAGCAGACGGGACTCGGCAGATACGCAGTATTTT.

The chain is built from TRBV19 and TRBJ1-2; D may be TRBD1 (5 bases). The germline gives CDR1 LNHDA, CDR2 SQIVND (reference sequence). There are 13 residues in the CDR3. Trimming cost V 5 bases and J 2 bases, with 9 bases left between them. CDR3 loop: CASSGSGNYGYTF. In DNA, the CDR3 is TGTGCCAGTAGTGGTTCAGGGAACTATGGCTACACCTTC. Variable domain in full (rest from reference TRBV19 and TRBJ1-2): DGGITQSPKYLFRKEGQNVTLSCEQNLNHDAMYWYRQDPGQGLRLIYYSQIVNDFQKGDIAEGYSVSREKKESFPLTVTSAQKNPTAFYLCASSGSGNYGYTFGSGTRLTVV.

This clone was picked up a small number of times. This chain connects TRBV6-6 to TRBJ1-6; D perhaps matches TRBD1 (5 bases). The CDR3 contains 14 residues. Germline V gene lookup returns CDR1 MNHNY and CDR2 SVGAGI (reference sequence). V was trimmed by 5 bases and J by 5 bases, leaving 10 bases between them. CDR3 sequence reads: CASSRDFNNSPLHF. The CDR3 DNA is TGTGCCAGCAGTAGGGACTTCAATAATTCACCCCTCCACTTT.

The chain uses TRBV2 and TRBJ1-6, with 7 bases aligning to TRBD1. The germline gives CDR1 SNHLY, CDR2 FYNNEI. V was clipped by 3 bases and J by 7 bases; unmatched bases: 3. The CDR3 is made up of 14 amino acids. The CDR3 loop reads CASSETGRNSPLHF. CDR3 in DNA: TGTGCCAGCAGTGAGACAGGGAGGAATTCACCCCTCCACTTT.

This clone has more than one count but fewer than ten. The rearrangement joins TRBV4-2 to TRBJ1-2; 11 bases align to TRBD1. Germline CDR1 and CDR2: LGHNA and YNFKEQ. The CDR3 has 15 residues. V trimming: 1 base; J trimming: 3 bases; junction bases outside the gene matches: 1. DNA of the CDR3: TGTGCCAGCAGCCAAGCGGGACAGGGGGACTATGGCTACACCTTC. This encodes CASSQAGQGDYGYTF.

The rearrangement uses TRBV9 and TRBJ1-4; tentative D call: TRBD1 (5 bases). Germline V gives CDR1 SGDLS, CDR2 YYNGEE. CDR3 length: 14 amino acids. V was cut by 0 bases and J by 5 bases, with 8 bases left in between. CDR3 nucleotides: TGTGCCAGCAGCGTAGGGACATACAATGAAAAACTGTTTTTT. This translates into CASSVGTYNEKLFF.

The chain is built from TRBV2 and TRBJ2-2; 10 positions match TRBD2. Germline V CDR1 and CDR2: SNHLY, FYNNEI. This CDR3 has 15 residues. V gave up 8 bases and J gave up 4 bases; unmatched junction bases: 7. The DNA of the CDR3 is TGTGCCAGCCGACCTAGCGGGGGTACCACCGGGGAGCTGTTTTTT. Translating gives CASRPSGGTTGELFF.

This sequence joins TRBV19 and TRBJ1-5; D is unclear. Germline V gene lookup returns CDR1 LNHDA and CDR2 SQIVND (reference sequence). The CDR3 has 14 amino acids. Trimming removed 7 bases at V and 5 bases at J, with 15 bases between. The CDR3 coding sequence is TGTGCCAGTACCCAACAGAATTCGGATCAGCCCCAGCATTTT. Encoded protein: CASTQQNSDQPQHF.

This chain links TRBV7-2 with TRBJ2-3; 9 nucleotides agree with TRBD2. This CDR3 is built from 16 residues. Germline V gene lookup returns CDR1 SGHTA and CDR2 FQGNSA. The V and J ends lost 0 bases and 6 bases, in that order; junction bases with no gene match: 7. The CDR3 region is CASSLAGGGAWDTQYF. The CDR3 region has the DNA TGTGCCAGCAGCTTAGCCGGCGGGGGGGCCTGGGATACGCAGTATTTT.

This chain connects TRBV5-1 to TRBJ1-4; 8 positions match TRBD1. This CDR3 contains 16 residues. Germline V gives CDR1 SGHRS, CDR2 YFSETQ. J lost 5 bases, V lost 2 bases, and 8 bases had no gene match. The CDR3 nucleotides read TGCGCCAGCAGCTTCGTGGTGGGACAGGAGAATGAAAAACTGTTTTTT. Amino acids: CASSFVVGQENEKLFF.

V gene TRBV18 combines with J gene TRBJ2-7; TRBD1 matches 12 bases. Per germline, CDR1 KGHSH and CDR2 LQKENI. The J segment lost 6 bases and the V segment lost 4 bases, leaving 7 bases of the junction unmatched. CDR3 length: 15 residues. Here the CDR3 reads CASSRPGQGAIEQYF. The CDR3 bases are TGTGCCAGCTCACGTCCGGGACAGGGGGCGATCGAGCAGTACTTC.

The rearrangement links TRBV6-1 to TRBJ2-2; TRBD1 might be the D (6 bases). Between the trimmed V and J ends, which lost 5 bases and 8 bases, there was a span of 9 bases. CDR3 length: 12 amino acids. Germline values: CDR1 MNHNS, CDR2 SASEGT. The CDR3 DNA sequence: TGTGCCAGCAGTTTACAGGGAGGGGAGCTGTTTTTT. Translating gives CASSLQGGELFF.

The chain recombines TRBV5-4 with TRBJ1-2; 8 nucleotides line up with TRBD1. Germline V gene lookup returns CDR1 SGHNT and CDR2 YYREEE (reference sequence). CDR3 length: 14 amino acids. V lost 4 bases to trimming and J lost 4 bases; unmatched junction nucleotides: 6. CDR3 sequence reads: CASSAGQGGYGYTF. The DNA for the CDR3 is TGTGCCAGCAGCGCCGGACAGGGCGGCTATGGCTACACCTTC.

V is TRBV30 and J is TRBJ1-2, with TRBD1 as a possible D gene (5 bases). V gave up 5 bases and J gave up 0 bases, with 19 bases separating them. The germline gives CDR1 GTSNPN, CDR2 SVGIG (reference sequence). There are 16 residues in the CDR3. In DNA, the CDR3 is TGTGCCTGGCAATTGTGGCAGGGCGAAGCTAACTATGGCTACACCTTC. Translation: CAWQLWQGEANYGYTF.

V usage is TRBV5-5 and J usage is TRBJ2-7; 7 bases fit TRBD2. V gave up 1 base and J gave up 1 base; unmatched junction bases: 14. The CDR3 covers 18 residues. CDR1 and CDR2 from the germline V gene are SGHKS and YYEKEE (reference sequence). The CDR3 protein is CASSLKPPGLLASYEQYF. The CDR3 nucleotides read TGTGCCAGCAGCTTGAAACCGCCAGGGTTACTAGCGTCCTACGAGCAGTACTTC.

The gene calls are TRBV19 and TRBJ1-1; D gene ambiguous. CDR3 length equals 13 residues. V lost 7 bases, J lost 0 bases, and 9 bases lay in between. CDR1 and CDR2 (germline): LNHDA, SQIVND (reference sequence). The CDR3 DNA reads as TGTGCCAGTACCCAGGTTATGAACACTGAAGCTTTCTTT. The encoded protein is CASTQVMNTEAFF.

V is TRBV10-3 and J is TRBJ1-1; the D gene is possibly TRBD1 (6 bases). CDR1 and CDR2 (germline): ENHRY, SYGVKD. The germline V and J ends were trimmed by 5 bases and 11 bases, with 24 bases remaining between them. The CDR3 covers 15 residues. CDR3 DNA sequence: TGTGCCATCAGTCGCCCTGAGCAGGGGCACCCGGGGGCTTTCTTT. Translated, it gives CAISRPEQGHPGAFF.

The chain couples TRBV7-2 to TRBJ2-2; no clear D. The V and J ends lost 4 bases and 4 bases respectively, with 7 bases between them. Germline-derived CDR1 and CDR2 are SGHTA and FQGNSA. The CDR3 contains 13 residues. CDR3 amino acids: CASSSRSTGELFF. CDR3 DNA sequence: TGTGCCAGCAGCTCGCGGAGCACCGGGGAGCTGTTTTTT.

The CDR3 here is CASSVGAGGGDTQYF. In DNA, the CDR3 is TGTGCCAGCAGCGTAGGGGCCGGGGGGGGTGATACGCAGTATTTT. This chain connects TRBV9 to TRBJ2-3, with 8 bases matching TRBD2. CDR1 and CDR2 (germline): SGDLS, YYNGEE. The CDR3 totals 15 residues. V gave up 0 bases and J gave up 6 bases; unmatched junction bases: 6.

This chain links TRBV6-6 with TRBJ1-5; D gene ambiguous. Deletions cut 2 bases from V and 5 bases from J, with 10 bases between. The CDR3 has 14 amino acids. Germline V gene lookup returns CDR1 MNHNY and CDR2 SVGAGI (reference sequence). CDR3 sequence (DNA): TGTGCCAGCAGTTACGAGGGAACTTATCAGCCCCAGCATTTT. Translating it yields CASSYEGTYQPQHF.